The 32 T cell receptor beta chains below all came from one sample that was sequenced in a study of CD8+CD57+ T cells in acquired aplastic anemia. Genomic DNA, the template, was used for profiling of the TCR beta VDJ and CDR3. MiXCR, applied by TCRdb to the reads, yields one record per CDR3 protein. Of approximately 270,000 distinct CDR3 sequences in the sample, approximately 55% were seen once. The specimen was sorted CD4+, CD8+, or CD8+CD57+ T cells (not recorded which) from PBMCs. These TCRs come from a human donor with severe aplastic anemia or a healthy control (not recorded which).

This chain joins TRBV15 and TRBJ2-7, with D unclear. This CDR3 region has 14 residues. Trimming took off 10 bases at V and 4 bases at J, with 20 bases between the two ends. Per germline, CDR1 LNHNV and CDR2 YYDKDF (reference sequence). CDR3 sequence: CASSSSRTQYEQYF. The CDR3 DNA follows: TGTGCCAGCAGTAGCTCGCGCACACAATACGAGCAGTACTTC.

The chain has TRBV10-3 and TRBJ1-1; TRBD1 is a possible D gene (5 bases). The germline V gene has CDR1 ENHRY and CDR2 SYGVKD. The CDR3 spans 15 residues. The V and J ends lost 2 bases and 3 bases respectively, with 13 bases between them. DNA of the CDR3: TGTGCCATCAGTGAGCTCGGGGGTGGGTACACTGAAGCTTTCTTT. Protein: CAISELGGGYTEAFF.

The chain uses TRBV7-2 and TRBJ2-2; D remains ambiguous. Trimming pared 5 bases from V and 8 bases from J, leaving 6 bases between. Looked up from germline, CDR1 is SGHTA and CDR2 is FQGNSA. The length of the CDR3 is 11 residues. CDR3 nucleotides: TGTGCCAGCAGCCAGGAGGGGGAGCTGTTTTTT. It encodes CASSQEGELFF. Drawing the rest from reference TRBV7-2 and TRBJ2-2, the complete variable domain is GAGVSQSPSNKVTEKGKDVELRCDPISGHTALYWYRQSLGQGLEFLIYFQGNSAPDKSGLPSDRFSAERTGGSVSTLTIQRTQQEDSAVYLCASSQEGELFFGEGSRLTVL.

This clonotype was seen more than once but under ten times. The chain uses TRBV24-1 and TRBJ2-2, with 7 bases fitting TRBD1. CDR1 KGHDR and CDR2 SFDVKD come from the germline V gene. J was trimmed by 0 bases and V by 10 bases; bases with no gene match: 4. The CDR3 loop spans 14 amino acids. As DNA, the CDR3 is TGTGCCACTAACGACAGGGCGAACACCGGGGAGCTGTTTTTT. Translated, it gives CATNDRANTGELFF.

The chain recombines TRBV7-9 with TRBJ1-2, with D uncertain. In germline, CDR1 is SEHNR, CDR2 FQNEAQ (reference sequence). V shed 1 base and J shed 4 bases, with 4 bases lying between them. The CDR3 is 12 residues long. CDR3 sequence: CASSLGAYGYTF. The CDR3, as DNA: TGTGCCAGCAGCTTAGGTGCCTATGGCTACACCTTC.

This clonotype was counted at least ten times. CDR3 coding DNA: TGTGCCACCAGTGACTCTACGGACAGGGGCGATCGAGTTACGCAGTATTTT. Translated: CATSDSTDRGDRVTQYF. The J gene is TRBJ2-3, the V gene TRBV24-1; 9 bases line up with TRBD1. Germline assignment: CDR1 KGHDR and CDR2 SFDVKD. V was pared by 4 bases and J by 8 bases, with 15 bases of the junction left unmatched. The CDR3 contains 17 residues.

This clonotype was picked up many times. This rearrangement joins TRBV2 to TRBJ2-1; TRBD2 aligns across 7 bases. V was pared by 1 base and J by 2 bases, with 8 bases of the junction left unmatched. Per the germline V gene, CDR1 is SNHLY and CDR2 is FYNNEI. The CDR3 spans 17 residues. The CDR3, as DNA: TGTGCCAGCAGTGAAGATCCCGGGGGGACTACCTACAATGAGCAGTTCTTC. The encoded protein is CASSEDPGGTTYNEQFF.

This clonotype came up many times. The J gene is TRBJ1-1, the V gene TRBV7-9; D is ambiguous. The germline CDR1 and CDR2 sequences are SEHNR and FQNEAQ (reference sequence). The length of the CDR3 is 16 residues. V shed 5 bases and J shed 1 base, with 17 bases lying between them. CDR3 sequence reads: CASSLSNREKNTEAFF. The CDR3 region has the DNA TGTGCCAGCAGCCTATCCAACAGAGAAAAGAACACTGAAGCTTTCTTT.

The chain combines TRBV19 with TRBJ2-2; D is possibly TRBD1 (6 bases). V was clipped by 5 bases and J by 1 base, with 11 bases between them. Germline lookup yields CDR1 LNHDA and CDR2 SQIVND (reference sequence). This CDR3 contains 15 residues. The CDR3 DNA reads as TGTGCCAGTAGTCCCGGACAGAAGAACACCGGGGAGCTGTTTTTT. This gives the protein CASSPGQKNTGELFF.

A single count supports this clonotype. CDR3 region: CASSDAAGAYGYTF. The CDR3 DNA reads as TGTGCCAGCAGTGATGCGGCAGGGGCCTATGGCTACACCTTC. V gene TRBV2 combines with J gene TRBJ1-2, with D perhaps matching TRBD1 (6 bases). CDR3 length equals 14 residues. Germline loops: CDR1 SNHLY, CDR2 FYNNEI. Trimming cost V 3 bases and J 4 bases, with 12 bases left between them.

DNA of the CDR3: TGCAGTGCTAGGGATGGGGGGCAGCAGTACTTC. It encodes CSARDGGQQYF. The chain uses TRBV20-1 and TRBJ2-5; D possibly matches TRBD1 or TRBD2 (6 bases each). CDR3 size: 11 residues. Per the germline V gene, CDR1 is DFQATT and CDR2 is SNEGSKA (reference sequence). Trimming stripped 3 bases from V and 11 bases from J, with 13 bases between.

The V gene is TRBV4-2, the J gene TRBJ2-7, with 7 bases that match TRBD2. V shed 6 bases, J shed 0 bases, and the junction held 8 bases outside the gene matches. The CDR3 is made up of 15 amino acids. The V gene's germline CDR1 is LGHNA and CDR2 YNFKEQ. The CDR3 reads CASRPSGTSSYEQYF. CDR3 sequence (DNA): TGTGCCAGCAGGCCGAGCGGGACCAGCTCCTACGAGCAGTACTTC.

In this sample, this clonotype turned up many times. The chain joins TRBV15 to TRBJ2-1; D might be TRBD1 or TRBD2, each matching 6 bases. CDR1 LNHNV and CDR2 YYDKDF come from the germline V gene (reference sequence). The CDR3 is 17 amino acids. V was shortened by 5 bases and J by 2 bases, with 19 bases between the two germline ends. CDR3 sequence reads: CATSHRRGADTYNEQFF. CDR3 coding DNA: TGTGCCACCAGCCACCGGAGGGGGGCAGACACCTACAATGAGCAGTTCTTC. Filled out from reference TRBV15 and TRBJ2-1, the complete variable domain reads DAMVIQNPRYQVTQFGKPVTLSCSQTLNHNVMYWYQQKSSQAPKLLFHYYDKDFNNEADTPDNFQSRRPNTSFCFLDIRSPGLGDTAMYLCATSHRRGADTYNEQFFGPGTRLTVL.

J is TRBJ1-1 and V is TRBV15; TRBD1 is a possible D gene (5 bases). The germline V gene has CDR1 LNHNV and CDR2 YYDKDF (reference sequence). The CDR3 consists of 14 residues. V lost 0 bases and J lost 5, with 10 bases in between. The CDR3, as DNA: TGTGCCACCAGCAGAGATCGGGGGGGGACTGAAGCTTTCTTT. The encoded protein is CATSRDRGGTEAFF.

This clonotype occurred many times. The J gene is TRBJ2-7, the V gene TRBV10-3; TRBD2 matches at 10 bases. CDR3 length: 15 amino acids. CDR1 ENHRY and CDR2 SYGVKD come from the germline V gene. After removal of 4 bases from V and 3 bases from J, the junction contained 6 bases not matched to a gene. The CDR3: CAISVQRGGYYEQYF. DNA for the CDR3: TGTGCCATCAGTGTACAGCGGGGGGGGTACTACGAGCAGTACTTC.

This clonotype has a single count. This chain connects TRBV9 to TRBJ2-5, with TRBD2 identical over 9 bases. The CDR3 sequence is 16 residues long. J lost 1 base, V lost 3 bases, and 7 bases had no gene match. CDR1 and CDR2 from the germline V gene are SGDLS and YYNGEE. CDR3 coding DNA: TGTGCCAGCAGCGCCACCCCGACTAGCGGCCAAGAGACCCAGTACTTC. The encoded protein is CASSATPTSGQETQYF.

The chain joins TRBV24-1 to TRBJ1-5; 10 positions agree with TRBD1. CDR1 KGHDR and CDR2 SFDVKD come from the germline V gene. This CDR3 has 16 residues. J lost 6 bases, V lost 4 bases, and 8 bases had no gene match. The CDR3: CATSDPRTGGIQPQHF. The CDR3 DNA sequence: TGTGCCACCAGTGACCCCAGGACAGGGGGAATTCAGCCCCAGCATTTT.

The CDR3 here is CSASLGNQPQHF. The DNA of the CDR3 is TGCAGTGCTAGCCTGGGAAATCAGCCCCAGCATTTT. V gene TRBV20-1 combines with J gene TRBJ1-5; D is unclear. This CDR3 has 12 residues. Germline V lookup: CDR1 DFQATT, CDR2 SNEGSKA (reference sequence). V was trimmed by 3 bases and J by 4 bases, leaving 7 bases between them.

On this clonotype itself: This CDR3 is missing its conserved last phenylalanine or tryptophan, likely due to a read error. This chain connects TRBV5-4 to TRBJ1-1, with D possibly being TRBD1 (6 bases). The CDR3 is 12 residues long. Germline V gene data show CDR1 as SGHNT and CDR2 as YYREEE (reference sequence). Trimming removed 0 bases at V and 9 bases at J, with 9 bases between. Written as DNA, the CDR3 is TGTGCCAGCAGCTTGGGGGGGGGCAAAGCTTTCTCT. As protein: CASSLGGGKAFS.

The chain links TRBV2 to TRBJ1-2; D unresolved. Germline loops: CDR1 SNHLY, CDR2 FYNNEI. Deletions cut 6 bases from V and 2 bases from J, with 7 bases between. The CDR3 loop spans 12 amino acids. The CDR3 is CASSEKNYGYTF. In DNA, the CDR3 is TGTGCCAGCAGCGAGAAGAACTATGGCTACACCTTC.

This clonotype was seen only a few times. The chain joins TRBV30 to TRBJ1-2, with 8 bases aligning to TRBD1. Germline V lookup: CDR1 GTSNPN, CDR2 SVGIG (reference sequence). There are 15 residues in the CDR3. V shed 4 bases and J 4 bases; nucleotides not matched to a gene: 11. The CDR3 protein is CAWNTRTGLGYGYTF. The CDR3 coding sequence is TGTGCCTGGAACACGAGGACAGGGCTAGGCTATGGCTACACCTTC.

The V call is TRBV2, the J call TRBJ1-2; 7 nucleotides align to TRBD1. Germline V gene sequence: CDR1 SNHLY, CDR2 FYNNEI. The ends lost 5 bases at V and 10 bases at J; junction bases unmatched: 16. The CDR3 contains 15 residues. The CDR3: CASSSGQFYGYTYTF. CDR3 DNA: TGTGCCAGCAGTTCGGGACAGTTCTATGGCTACACCTACACCTTC.

V usage is TRBV10-3 and J usage is TRBJ2-3; D call uncertain. The V end lost 9 bases, the J end lost 1 base, and 11 bases lay between the germline ends. The CDR3 loop spans 13 amino acids. Germline CDR1 and CDR2: ENHRY and SYGVKD. The CDR3 loop reads CAIRSSGTDTQYF. CDR3 in DNA: TGTGCCATTCGGTCCAGCGGCACAGATACGCAGTATTTT.

This clonotype has a handful of counts. The chain combines TRBV7-6 with TRBJ2-7; D is undetermined. The germline gives CDR1 SGHVS, CDR2 FNYEAQ. V gave up 5 bases and J gave up 0 bases, with 14 bases separating them. The CDR3 contains 15 residues. CDR3 amino acids: CASSVEAASSYEQYF. The CDR3 DNA reads TGTGCCAGCAGCGTCGAGGCAGCTAGCTCCTACGAGCAGTACTTC.

The chain links TRBV6-1 to TRBJ1-4; maybe TRBD1 (5 bases). V lost 8 bases and J lost 9, with 25 bases in between. Looked up from germline, CDR1 is MNHNS and CDR2 is SASEGT. The length of the CDR3 is 16 residues. CDR3 nucleotides: TGTGCCAGCGGCCGCGTTGTTAGGGGACCGGCGAAAAAACTGTTTTTT. This sequence encodes CASGRVVRGPAKKLFF.

As regards this clonotype: Its ends do not fully match the called genes, so a read error is possible. The chain recombines TRBV7-9 with TRBJ2-2; maybe TRBD1 (6 bases). The CDR3 contains 15 residues. CDR1 and CDR2 (germline): SEHNR, FQNEAQ (reference sequence). CDR3 region: CASSLVTGNTGELLF. CDR3 DNA: TGTGCCAGCAGCTTAGTTACAGGGAACACCGGGGAGCTGCTTTTT.

This clonotype was detected many times. This CDR3 is CASSLTPPRVAWQLIQYF. The DNA of the CDR3 is TGTGCCAGCAGCTTAACCCCCCCCCGGGTCGCTTGGCAGCTGATTCAGTACTTC. The chain couples TRBV7-8 to TRBJ2-4; D unclear. Deletions cut 2 bases from V and 10 bases from J, with 27 bases between. Germline V lookup: CDR1 SGHVS, CDR2 FQNEAQ. The CDR3 has 18 amino acids. Complete variable domain (other parts from reference TRBV7-8 and TRBJ2-4): GAGVSQSPRYKVAKRGQDVALRCDPISGHVSLFWYQQALGQGPEFLTYFQNEAQLDKSGLPSDRFFAERPEGSVSTLKIQRTQQEDSAVYLCASSLTPPRVAWQLIQYFGAGTRLSVL.

At least ten counts were recorded for this clonotype. This chain joins TRBV20-1 and TRBJ2-1; a possible D gene is TRBD2 (7 bases). CDR1 and CDR2 from the germline V gene are DFQATT and SNEGSKA (reference sequence). The CDR3 contains 14 residues. The V end lost 0 bases, the J end lost 6 bases, and 12 bases lay between the germline ends. CDR3 loop: CSAREGGPGNEQFF. CDR3 DNA: TGCAGTGCTAGAGAGGGGGGGCCAGGCAATGAGCAGTTCTTC.

This sequence joins TRBV7-3 and TRBJ2-3; 14 bases are a match to TRBD2. Germline trimming cut 4 bases from V and 4 bases from J; bases unmatched to any gene: 4. In germline, CDR1 is SGHTA, CDR2 FQGTGA. The CDR3 is 16 residues long. This CDR3 is CASSSTSGGAPDTQYF. The CDR3 coding sequence is TGTGCCAGCAGCTCGACTAGCGGGGGGGCCCCAGATACGCAGTATTTT.

The V gene is TRBV20-1, the J gene TRBJ2-1, with 13 bases matching TRBD2. V was clipped by 3 bases and J by 7 bases; unmatched bases: 3. Germline CDR1 and CDR2: DFQATT and SNEGSKA (reference sequence). There are 14 residues in the CDR3. The CDR3 DNA reads TGCAGTGCTAGGGCGACTAGCGGGGGGAATGAGCAGTTCTTC. This gives the protein CSARATSGGNEQFF.

V usage is TRBV14 and J usage is TRBJ1-5; D perhaps matches TRBD1 (5 bases). The CDR3 runs 15 residues. Germline V gives CDR1 SGHDN, CDR2 FVKESK. V dropped 4 bases and J dropped 10 bases, with 20 bases sitting between them. CDR3 sequence reads: CASSLDVVGDGPQHF. The CDR3 bases are TGTGCCAGCAGCCTAGACGTAGTCGGGGACGGCCCCCAGCATTTT.

This chain joins TRBV7-2 and TRBJ2-7; 12 nucleotides match TRBD2. Germline V gives CDR1 SGHTA, CDR2 FQGNSA. The CDR3 has 17 amino acids. J gave up 7 bases and V 1 base, and 11 bases lay outside the gene matches. CDR3 in amino acids: CASSLGRRLAGVGEQYF. The CDR3 region has the DNA TGTGCCAGCAGCTTAGGTCGTCGACTAGCGGGGGTTGGGGAGCAGTACTTC.